A single sample is the source of the 25 T cell receptor beta chains below, sequenced in a study of T cells in Graves' hyperthyroidism and ophthalmopathy. Template material for amplifying TCR beta CDR3 regions consisted of RNA transcripts. The HTBI primer set drove a first-round RT-PCR of the TCR CDR3. TCRdb re-called the multiplex PCR reads through MiXCR, storing one row per CDR3 protein. In the table there are a few hundred thousand distinct CDR3 sequences, less than 25% of which are singletons. Input material: blood. These TCRs come from a man aged 18 to 35 with Graves' hyperthyroidism.

In its sample, this clonotype was seen a few times. The V call is TRBV7-8, the J call TRBJ1-1; a weak D match, TRBD1 (6 bases). Trimming took 2 bases from V and 10 from J, leaving 14 bases between them. The CDR3 runs to 13 residues. CDR1 and CDR2 from the germline V gene are SGHVS and FQNEAQ. The CDR3 region has the DNA TGTGCCAGCAGCTTAACCCTTGCAGGGGTAGCTTTCTTT. Its protein product is CASSLTLAGVAFF.

This clonotype was seen many times. This chain joins TRBV29-1 and TRBJ2-7, with 8 bases matching TRBD1. This CDR3 comprises 14 residues. CDR1 and CDR2 (germline): SQVTM, ANQGSEA. V lost 7 bases, J lost 3 bases, and 11 bases stayed unmatched. CDR3 coding DNA: TGCAGCGCCGGAGGACAGGGTACGAGCTACGAGCAGTACTTC. Its protein product is CSAGGQGTSYEQYF.

This clonotype has at least ten counts. The chain uses TRBV4-1 and TRBJ2-7; unclear D gene. CDR1 MGHRA and CDR2 YSYEKL come from the germline V gene. There are 14 residues in the CDR3. V shed 4 bases and J shed 0 bases, with 10 bases lying between them. CDR3 coding DNA: TGCGCCAGCAGCCTCTACACAGACTCCTACGAGCAGTACTTC. It codes for CASSLYTDSYEQYF.

In its sample, this clonotype was seen once. Given a much more abundant clone one base away, this may be a read error. This chain connects TRBV6-1 to TRBJ1-1; the match to TRBD1 covers 9 bases. Germline CDR1 MNHNS, CDR2 SASEGT. CDR3 length: 16 amino acids. The CDR3 coding sequence is TGTACCAGCAGTGATTACAGGGGGCTAGCGAACACTGAAGCTTTCTTT. Translation: CTSSDYRGLANTEAFF.

This clonotype was counted ten times or more. The chain combines TRBV24-1 with TRBJ2-7; 9 bases agree with TRBD1. Germline V gene sequence: CDR1 KGHDR, CDR2 SFDVKD. The trim removed 5 bases at V and 2 bases at J, leaving 9 bases unmatched. CDR3 length equals 16 residues. CDR3 residues: CATSALGGQGTYEQYF. The CDR3 nucleotides read TGTGCCACCAGTGCCCTGGGGGGACAGGGCACCTACGAGCAGTACTTC.

Ten or more counts support this clonotype. The rearrangement joins TRBV2 to TRBJ2-7; D remains unclear. The germline CDR1 and CDR2 sequences are SNHLY and FYNNEI. The CDR3 is 12 amino acids. The V end was cut by 5 bases, the J end by 2 bases, with 7 bases between. This CDR3 is CASSPLAYEQYF. In nucleotides, the CDR3 is TGTGCCAGCAGTCCCCTCGCCTACGAGCAGTACTTC.

This clonotype has a count of ten or more. The chain has TRBV12-3 or TRBV12-4 and TRBJ2-2; 10 nucleotides match TRBD2. The CDR3 runs to 16 residues. Trimming removed 5 bases from V and 6 bases from J; junction bases left unmatched: 9. CDR3: CASSQIAGGRPGELFF. CDR3 in DNA: TGTGCCAGCAGTCAGATAGCGGGGGGCCGACCCGGGGAGCTGTTTTTT.

This clonotype was seen at least ten times. The chain recombines TRBV9 with TRBJ1-1; 10 bases agree with TRBD1. CDR1 is SGDLS and CDR2 is YYNGEE in the germline V gene. The trim removed 3 bases at V and 3 bases at J, leaving 5 bases unmatched. The CDR3 covers 15 residues. The CDR3 region has the DNA TGTGCCAGCAGCGCGAGAGGGACAGGGGACACTGAAGCTTTCTTT. It yields the protein CASSARGTGDTEAFF.

This clonotype was found many times. The chain uses TRBV19 and TRBJ1-5; D remains ambiguous. Trimming cost V 9 bases and J 6 bases, with 21 bases left between them. Germline V gives CDR1 LNHDA, CDR2 SQIVND (reference sequence). The CDR3 spans 15 residues. In DNA form, the CDR3 reads TGTGCCAGCTGCTTCTCTTGGGGAGAACGTCAGCCCCAGCATTTT. It specifies CASCFSWGERQPQHF.

This clonotype appeared many times. This chain's CDR3 is CASSHPDQNTEAFF. For the CDR3, the DNA is TGCGCCAGCAGCCATCCTGACCAGAACACTGAAGCTTTCTTT. This chain joins TRBV4-1 and TRBJ1-1; D is ambiguous. Germline V gene sequence: CDR1 MGHRA, CDR2 YSYEKL. Trimming shortened V by 3 bases and J by 1 base, and 9 bases separated the two germline ends. The length of the CDR3 is 14 residues.

At least ten counts were recorded for this clonotype. The V call is TRBV6-5, the J call TRBJ2-7; 7 bases are a match to TRBD1. This CDR3 is built from 15 residues. Germline V gene sequence: CDR1 MNHEY, CDR2 SVGAGI. V lost 5 bases, J lost 3 bases, and 10 bases stayed unmatched. CDR3 nucleotides: TGTGCCAGCAGTCGTGGGACAGACACTTTCTACGAGCAGTACTTC. Its translation: CASSRGTDTFYEQYF.

This clonotype was found many times. The CDR3 region has the DNA TGTGCCAGCAGTTTATCGCCAGACTATGGCTACACCTTC. It codes for CASSLSPDYGYTF. The chain joins TRBV27 to TRBJ1-2; no firm D call. The CDR3 covers 13 residues. V was pared by 0 bases and J by 3 bases, with 5 bases between. Germline CDR1 reads MNHEY; CDR2 reads SMNVEV (reference sequence).

This clonotype has a count of ten or more. Here the CDR3 reads CSVQGLETQYF. DNA of the CDR3: TGCAGCGTACAGGGGTTAGAGACCCAGTACTTC. J is TRBJ2-5 and V is TRBV29-1; 7 nucleotides align to TRBD1. After removal of 6 bases from V and 4 bases from J, the junction contained 2 bases not matched to a gene. Germline CDR1 SQVTM, CDR2 ANQGSEA. This CDR3 is 11 amino acids long.

This clonotype was counted at least ten times. The chain employs TRBV28 and TRBJ1-1; no clear D gene. CDR1 MDHEN and CDR2 SYDVKM come from the germline V gene. This CDR3 is built from 15 residues. V shed 4 bases and J shed 0 bases, with 12 bases lying between them. CDR3 sequence: CASSSFEEMNTEAFF. CDR3 nucleotide sequence: TGTGCCAGCAGTTCCTTTGAGGAGATGAACACTGAAGCTTTCTTT.

The V gene is TRBV28, the J gene TRBJ1-2, with D perhaps TRBD1 (6 bases). The length of the CDR3 is 13 residues. Trimming shortened V by 10 bases and J by 4 bases, and 16 bases separated the two germline ends. Germline V gene data show CDR1 as MDHEN and CDR2 as SYDVKM. The CDR3 sequence: CATTSQGFYGYTF. As DNA, the CDR3 is TGTGCCACCACCTCACAGGGTTTCTATGGCTACACCTTC.

This clonotype has a handful of counts. This chain connects TRBV12-3 or TRBV12-4 to TRBJ1-6, with D perhaps TRBD1 (5 bases). Trimming took 1 base from V and 6 from J, leaving 7 bases between them. The CDR3 covers 14 residues. The CDR3 spells CASSLETANSPLHF. The CDR3 coding sequence is TGTGCCAGCAGTTTAGAGACAGCTAATTCACCCCTCCACTTT.

This clonotype was seen ten or more times. The chain is built from TRBV28 and TRBJ2-7; 8 nucleotides align to TRBD2. Unmatched junction bases numbered 7, after V lost 3 bases and J lost 6 bases. This CDR3 has 14 residues. CDR1 and CDR2 from the germline V gene are MDHEN and SYDVKM. The CDR3 coding sequence is TGTGCCAGCAGTTTTCATAGCGGGGATGGCGAGCAGTACTTC. Translated: CASSFHSGDGEQYF.

This clonotype was recorded many times. This is likely a read error, given that the CDR3 carries no conserved phenylalanine or tryptophan at its end. The V and J genes are TRBV10-2 and TRBJ1-2; D remains unclear. V lost 2 bases and J lost 3, with 7 bases in between. The CDR3 extends over 13 amino acids. CDR1 is WSHSY, CDR2 SAAADI, per germline. In nucleotides, the CDR3 is TGCGCCAGCAGTGAGGACACCGACTATGGCTACACCATC. Translating gives CASSEDTDYGYTI.

Many counts were recorded for this clonotype. The gene calls are TRBV12-3 or TRBV12-4 and TRBJ1-1; a weak D match, TRBD1 (6 bases). The V end lost 6 bases, the J end lost 10 bases, and 12 bases lay between the germline ends. CDR3 length equals 11 residues. This CDR3 reads CASRDSGAAFF. The CDR3 bases are TGTGCCAGCAGGGATTCAGGGGCAGCTTTCTTT.

This clonotype was observed at least ten times. The chain is built from TRBV29-1 and TRBJ2-5; TRBD2 aligns across 7 bases. The V gene end was trimmed by 7 bases and the J gene end by 4 bases; junction bases not matched to a gene: 3. Germline values: CDR1 SQVTM, CDR2 ANQGSEA. This CDR3 has 11 residues. CDR3 DNA sequence: TGCAGCGGCAGGGAGGGAGAGACCCAGTACTTC. It is translated as CSGREGETQYF.

There are many counts of this clonotype. The rearrangement uses TRBV30 and TRBJ2-5; 10 nucleotides align to TRBD1. This CDR3 is 15 amino acids long. Germline CDR1 is GTSNPN and CDR2 is SVGIG (reference sequence). V trimming: 1 base; J trimming: 5 bases; junction bases outside the gene matches: 7. Here the CDR3 DNA reads TGTGCCTGGAGTGCTGACAGGGGGCTACGGGAGACCCAGTACTTC. It yields the protein CAWSADRGLRETQYF.

This clonotype was seen many times. The V call is TRBV28, the J call TRBJ1-5, with D possibly TRBD1 on 6 matching bases. This CDR3 has 14 residues. The germline V gene encodes CDR1 MDHEN and CDR2 SYDVKM. The ends were cut back, 8 bases at V and 4 bases at J, with 15 bases in the middle. The chain's CDR3 is CASWGLGTNQPQHF. CDR3 DNA: TGTGCCAGCTGGGGGCTGGGGACGAATCAGCCCCAGCATTTT. Combining the CDR3 with reference TRBV28 and TRBJ1-5 gives the whole variable domain DVKVTQSSRYLVKRTGEKVFLECVQDMDHENMFWYRQDPGLGLRLIYFSYDVKMKEKGDIPEGYSVSREKKERFSLILESASTNQTSMYLCASWGLGTNQPQHFGDGTRLSIL.

This clonotype has just one count. The rearrangement uses TRBV15 and TRBJ2-5; 7 nucleotides match TRBD1. The CDR3 has 18 amino acids. Germline-derived CDR1 and CDR2 are LNHNV and YYDKDF (reference sequence). Trimming at V came to 0 bases and at J to 1 base, leaving 11 bases not matched to a gene. In nucleotides, the CDR3 is TGTGCCACCAGCAGAGAATATGCAGGGGGTTCGGGCCAAGAGACCCAGTACTTC. Translating gives CATSREYAGGSGQETQYF.

This clonotype was detected ten times or more. This chain joins TRBV27 and TRBJ2-7; tentatively, D is TRBD2 (5 bases). Germline V gives CDR1 MNHEY, CDR2 SMNVEV (reference sequence). This CDR3 has 14 residues. V lost 3 bases and J lost 2, with 11 bases in between. CDR3 loop: CASSLGWETYEQYF. As DNA, the CDR3 is TGTGCCAGCAGTTTGGGTTGGGAGACCTACGAGCAGTACTTC.

This clonotype showed up many times. The J gene is TRBJ1-1, the V gene TRBV6-1; D remains ambiguous. The CDR3 contains 12 residues. The germline V gene encodes CDR1 MNHNS and CDR2 SASEGT. Trimming pared 8 bases from V and 3 bases from J, leaving 10 bases between. CDR3 sequence: CASSNRYTEAFF. The CDR3 coding sequence is TGTGCCAGCTCTAATCGGTACACTGAAGCTTTCTTT.